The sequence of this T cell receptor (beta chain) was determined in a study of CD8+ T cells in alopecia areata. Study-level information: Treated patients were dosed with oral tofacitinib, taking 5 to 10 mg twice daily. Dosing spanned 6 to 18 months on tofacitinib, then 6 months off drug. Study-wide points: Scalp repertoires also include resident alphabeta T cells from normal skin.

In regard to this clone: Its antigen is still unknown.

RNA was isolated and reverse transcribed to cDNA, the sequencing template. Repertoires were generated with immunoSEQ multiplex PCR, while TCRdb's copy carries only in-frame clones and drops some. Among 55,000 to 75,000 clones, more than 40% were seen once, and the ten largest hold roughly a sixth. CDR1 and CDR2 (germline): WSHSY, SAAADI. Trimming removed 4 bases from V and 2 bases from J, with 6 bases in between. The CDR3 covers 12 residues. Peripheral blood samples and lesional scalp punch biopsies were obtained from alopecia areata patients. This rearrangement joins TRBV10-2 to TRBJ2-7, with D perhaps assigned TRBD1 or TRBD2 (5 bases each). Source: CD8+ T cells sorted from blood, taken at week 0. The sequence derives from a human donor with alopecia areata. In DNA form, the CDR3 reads TGCGCCAGCAGTGTGGGACCCTACGAGCAGTACTTC. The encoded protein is CASSVGPYEQYF.